The 20 T cell receptor beta chains listed next were all sequenced from one sample in a study of radiation and T cells in renal cell carcinoma. Assay used: immunoSEQ multiplex PCR; TCRdb lists only in-frame clones, some missing. The repertoire has about 130,000 clones, around 85% of them found once; the top ten carry 5.8%. Stated time point: blood 2 weeks post-SBRT. Treatment in this sample: 15 Gy SBRT to primary tumor, nephrectomy 4 weeks later. The sequences come from blood, collected from a patient whose treatment included radiotherapy and nephrectomy. The receptors here all came from a man between 50 and 59 years old with renal cell carcinoma.

The V and J genes are TRBV29-1 and TRBJ2-5; D unclear. The CDR3 contains 12 residues. Germline V CDR1 and CDR2: SQVTM, ANQGSEA. V was cut by 7 bases and J by 9 bases, with 18 bases left in between. The CDR3: CSATADSGAQYF. CDR3 bases: TGCAGCGCGACTGCAGACTCTGGGGCCCAGTACTTC.

The chain uses TRBV4-3 and TRBJ1-1, with D possibly TRBD1 on 5 matching bases. CDR1 and CDR2 from the germline V gene are LGHNA and YSLEER. The CDR3 extends over 14 amino acids. The V gene lost 0 bases and the J gene lost 7 bases, with 12 bases spanning the gap. CDR3 DNA: TGCGCCAGCAGCCAAGAAGGGGCAGCTTATGAAGCTTTCTTT. This sequence encodes CASSQEGAAYEAFF.

The V and J genes are TRBV2 and TRBJ1-3; D gene ambiguous. From germline, CDR1 is SNHLY and CDR2 FYNNEI. The CDR3 contains 13 residues. V was clipped by 7 bases and J by 4 bases, with 11 bases between them. The CDR3 sequence is CASIGVRGNTIYF. CDR3 nucleotide sequence: TGTGCCAGCATCGGGGTGCGGGGAAACACCATATATTTT.

The chain links TRBV5-5 to TRBJ2-1; D unclear. This CDR3 has 13 amino acids. Germline values: CDR1 SGHKS, CDR2 YYEKEE (reference sequence). Trimming shortened V by 0 bases and J by 7 bases, and 8 bases separated the two germline ends. CDR3 sequence: CASSLGSSNEQFF. Here the CDR3 DNA reads TGTGCCAGCAGCTTGGGCTCCTCTAATGAGCAGTTCTTC.

The chain joins TRBV7-9 to TRBJ2-3; D remains unclear. This CDR3 spans 16 amino acids. Germline V gives CDR1 SEHNR, CDR2 FQNEAQ (reference sequence). Deletions cut 6 bases from V and 0 bases from J, with 16 bases between. The CDR3 is CASSSIPGSSTDTQYF. CDR3 coding DNA: TGTGCCAGCAGTTCAATCCCGGGCTCTAGCACAGATACGCAGTATTTT.

The chain combines TRBV13 with TRBJ2-3, with D perhaps matching TRBD1 (7 bases). The CDR3 length is 15 residues. CDR1 and CDR2 from the germline V gene are PRHDT and FYEKMQ (reference sequence). The V gene lost 0 bases and the J gene lost 5 bases, with 12 bases spanning the gap. CDR3: CASSLGSGGGDTQYF. The DNA for the CDR3 is TGTGCCAGCAGCTTAGGTTCAGGGGGAGGAGATACGCAGTATTTT.

The chain couples TRBV29-1 to TRBJ2-7; D is uncertain. The CDR3 extends over 16 amino acids. Germline-derived CDR1 and CDR2 are SQVTM and ANQGSEA. With 1 base removed from V and 0 bases from J, the gap between germline ends came to 16 bases. The CDR3, as DNA: TGCAGCGTTGAAGGGTTACCGCCAAGGGCCTCCTACGAGCAGTACTTC. Its protein product is CSVEGLPPRASYEQYF.

This chain uses TRBV5-8 with TRBJ1-4; maybe TRBD1 (5 bases). V lost 2 bases and J lost 4, with 9 bases in between. The CDR3 runs 14 residues. CDR1 and CDR2 (germline): SGHTS, YDEGEE. CDR3 sequence: CASSFDRRNEKLFF. Here the CDR3 DNA reads TGTGCCAGCAGCTTTGACAGACGTAATGAAAAACTGTTTTTT.

The chain uses TRBV11-2 and TRBJ1-1; no clear D. The V end lost 2 bases, the J end lost 1 base, and 8 bases lay between the germline ends. The CDR3 covers 14 residues. Germline V gene sequence: CDR1 SGHAT, CDR2 FQNNGV. In DNA, the CDR3 is TGTGCCAGCAGCTTATCTTGGGAGAACACTGAAGCTTTCTTT. It specifies CASSLSWENTEAFF.

The chain carries TRBV27 and TRBJ2-3; D call uncertain. The CDR3 runs to 15 residues. Looked up from germline, CDR1 is MNHEY and CDR2 is SMNVEV (reference sequence). The germline V and J ends were trimmed by 6 bases and 4 bases, with 17 bases remaining between them. DNA of the CDR3: TGTGCCAGCAGGAACCTAGGGCGGATCGCAGATACGCAGTATTTT. Translated, it gives CASRNLGRIADTQYF.

This rearrangement joins TRBV7-2 to TRBJ2-6, with D possibly being TRBD2 (6 bases). CDR3 length equals 15 residues. CDR1 and CDR2 (germline): SGHTA, FQGNSA. With 3 bases removed from V and 4 bases from J, the gap between germline ends came to 10 bases. The CDR3 is CASSLIGSGANVLTF. The CDR3 DNA is TGTGCCAGCAGCTTGATCGGGAGCGGGGCCAACGTCCTGACTTTC.

This chain links TRBV5-4 with TRBJ1-2; D is ambiguous. The length of the CDR3 is 13 residues. Trimming cost V 2 bases and J 3 bases, with 8 bases left between them. Germline V lookup: CDR1 SGHNT, CDR2 YYREEE (reference sequence). The CDR3 region has the DNA TGTGCCAGCAGCTTTGGAACAGACTATGGCTACACCTTC. Its translation: CASSFGTDYGYTF. Full variable domain (rest looked up from reference TRBV5-4 and TRBJ1-2): ETGVTQSPTHLIKTRGQQVTLRCSSQSGHNTVSWYQQALGQGPQFIFQYYREEENGRGNFPPRFSGLQFPNYSSELNVNALELDDSALYLCASSFGTDYGYTFGSGTRLTVV.

V and J are TRBV6-5 and TRBJ1-4; 11 bases align to TRBD1. The CDR3 is 15 amino acids. The germline CDR1 and CDR2 sequences are MNHEY and SVGAGI. After removal of 6 bases from V and 6 bases from J, the junction contained 6 bases not matched to a gene. This CDR3 reads CASSRDRGEDEKLFF. Written as DNA, the CDR3 is TGTGCCAGCAGCCGGGACAGGGGGGAAGATGAAAAACTGTTTTTT.

V usage is TRBV7-2 and J usage is TRBJ1-1; no firm D call. From germline, CDR1 is SGHTA and CDR2 FQGNSA. The V end lost 6 bases, the J end lost 5 bases, and 13 bases lay between the germline ends. There are 13 residues in the CDR3. The DNA of the CDR3 is TGTGCCAGCAGACAATCGGTAGAAACTGAAGCTTTCTTT. Translation: CASRQSVETEAFF.

This clone was detected many times. The chain is built from TRBV14 and TRBJ2-1, with D perhaps TRBD1 (5 bases). The CDR3 contains 14 residues. The ends were cut back, 1 base at V and 4 bases at J, with 8 bases in the middle. Germline loops: CDR1 SGHDN, CDR2 FVKESK. The chain's CDR3 is CASSQVKGYNEQFF. As DNA, the CDR3 is TGTGCCAGCAGCCAAGTAAAGGGGTACAATGAGCAGTTCTTC.

The genes are TRBV10-3 and TRBJ2-7; no reliable D call. Germline V CDR1 and CDR2: ENHRY, SYGVKD. The V gene lost 8 bases and the J gene lost 4 bases, with 9 bases spanning the gap. This CDR3 has 11 amino acids. This chain's CDR3 is CAIQGPYEQYF. The CDR3 coding sequence is TGTGCCATCCAAGGCCCGTACGAGCAGTACTTC.

The rearrangement links TRBV5-1 to TRBJ2-1; D gene uncertain. Germline CDR1 SGHRS, CDR2 YFSETQ. The CDR3 has 16 residues. V lost 1 base and J 1 base, leaving 12 bases between the germline ends. In DNA, the CDR3 is TGCGCCAGCAGCTTGCAAGGTGCCCAATCCTACAATGAGCAGTTCTTC. This sequence encodes CASSLQGAQSYNEQFF.

The chain joins TRBV9 to TRBJ2-1, with TRBD1 identical over 8 bases. Per germline, CDR1 SGDLS and CDR2 YYNGEE. There are 15 residues in the CDR3. Trimming cost V 4 bases and J 4 bases; bases outside gene matches: 7. The CDR3 sequence is CASSPRDRSYNEQFF. The CDR3, as DNA: TGTGCCAGCAGCCCTCGGGACAGGTCATACAATGAGCAGTTCTTC.

This rearrangement joins TRBV6-5 to TRBJ2-3; no definite D call. The CDR3 runs to 15 residues. Germline assignment: CDR1 MNHEY and CDR2 SVGAGI. V lost 0 bases and J 2 bases, leaving 9 bases between the germline ends. In DNA, the CDR3 is TGTGCCAGCAGTTACTCGGGTCTGCTCACAGATACGCAGTATTTT. Translating gives CASSYSGLLTDTQYF.

The J gene is TRBJ2-7, the V gene TRBV6-1; no reliable D call. Deletions cut 5 bases from V and 5 bases from J, with 7 bases between. CDR1 and CDR2 from the germline V gene are MNHNS and SASEGT. CDR3 length: 11 residues. CDR3 region: CASSSNDEQYF. CDR3 coding DNA: TGTGCCAGCAGTTCAAACGACGAGCAGTACTTC.